Listed here are 4 T cell receptor beta chains from one sample, sequenced in a study of lymphopenia after photon versus proton radiotherapy. Sequencing used immunoSEQ multiplex PCR; TCRdb keeps in-frame clones, though not all of them. This table has more than 45,000 clones, about four fifths appearing once. This specimen was peripheral blood, taken from a patient treated with proton-based radiotherapy. The receptors originated from a man in his sixties with pancreatic cancer.

This clone was seen once. The chain recombines TRBV25-1 with TRBJ1-1; possibly TRBD1 for D (6 bases). The CDR3 extends over 13 amino acids. Germline V gene data show CDR1 as MGHDK and CDR2 as SYGVNS. The V end lost 6 bases, the J end lost 3 bases, and 11 bases lay between the germline ends. CDR3 sequence reads: CASSRGGDTEAFF. CDR3 coding DNA: TGTGCCAGCAGCAGGGGTGGGGACACTGAAGCTTTCTTT.

The chain is built from TRBV5-6 and TRBJ2-1; D unclear. Germline V CDR1 and CDR2: SGHDT, YYEEEE. The CDR3 loop spans 15 amino acids. Trimming took off 6 bases at V and 12 bases at J, with 25 bases between the two ends. The CDR3 spells CASIAARTSRWGQFF. The DNA for the CDR3 is TGTGCCAGCATCGCTGCTAGGACCTCCCGCTGGGGGCAGTTCTTC.

The chain has TRBV7-9 and TRBJ2-3, with 7 bases lining up with TRBD2. The V gene's germline CDR1 is SEHNR and CDR2 FQNEAQ (reference sequence). The CDR3 length is 16 residues. After removal of 0 bases from V and 4 bases from J, the junction contained 7 bases not matched to a gene. CDR3 amino acids: CASSLAPSGPADTQYF. The CDR3 DNA is TGTGCCAGCAGCTTAGCTCCTAGCGGTCCGGCAGATACGCAGTATTTT.

The table lists this clone with a few counts. This chain joins TRBV15 and TRBJ2-7; 8 positions match TRBD1. The CDR3 runs 15 residues. Germline loops: CDR1 LNHNV, CDR2 YYDKDF (reference sequence). V was clipped by 2 bases and J by 1 base; unmatched bases: 4. The CDR3 DNA is TGTGCCACCAGCAGACTCGGGACAGGATCCTACGAGCAGTACTTC. Protein sequence: CATSRLGTGSYEQYF.